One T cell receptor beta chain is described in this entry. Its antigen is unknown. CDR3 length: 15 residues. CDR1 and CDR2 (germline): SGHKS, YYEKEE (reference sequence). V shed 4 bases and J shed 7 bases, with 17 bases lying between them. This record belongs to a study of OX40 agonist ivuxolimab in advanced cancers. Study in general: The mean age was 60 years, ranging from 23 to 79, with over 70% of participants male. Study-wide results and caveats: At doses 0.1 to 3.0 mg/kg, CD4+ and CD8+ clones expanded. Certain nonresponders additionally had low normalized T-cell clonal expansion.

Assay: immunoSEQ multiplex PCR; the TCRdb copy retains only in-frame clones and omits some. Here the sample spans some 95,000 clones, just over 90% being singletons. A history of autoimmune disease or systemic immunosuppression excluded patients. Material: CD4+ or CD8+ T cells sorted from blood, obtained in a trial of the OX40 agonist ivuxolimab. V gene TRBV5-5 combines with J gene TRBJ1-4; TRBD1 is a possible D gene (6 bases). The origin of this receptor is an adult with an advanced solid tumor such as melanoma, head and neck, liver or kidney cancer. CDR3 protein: CASSLLQGNVEKLFF. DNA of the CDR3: TGTGCCAGCAGCCTCCTACAGGGAAACGTTGAAAAACTGTTTTTT.